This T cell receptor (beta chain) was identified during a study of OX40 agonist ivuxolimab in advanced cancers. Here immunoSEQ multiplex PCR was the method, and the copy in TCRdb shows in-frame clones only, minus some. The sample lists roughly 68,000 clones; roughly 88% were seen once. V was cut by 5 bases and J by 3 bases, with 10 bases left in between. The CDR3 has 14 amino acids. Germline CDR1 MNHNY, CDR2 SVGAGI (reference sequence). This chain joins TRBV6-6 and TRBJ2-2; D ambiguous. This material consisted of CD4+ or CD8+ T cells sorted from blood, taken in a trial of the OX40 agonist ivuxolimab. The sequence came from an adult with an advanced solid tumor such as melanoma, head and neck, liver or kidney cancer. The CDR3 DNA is TGTGCCAGCAGTCTTGGACCCTACACCGGGGAGCTGTTTTTT. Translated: CASSLGPYTGELFF.